The rows below give T cell receptor beta chains drawn from one sample of a study of blood T cell repertoires in COVID-19. Produced via immunoSEQ multiplex PCR; TCRdb's table is partial and in-frame only. In the table there are 60,000 to 70,000 clones, about four fifths of which are singletons. The sequencing input was peripheral blood. The source of these receptors is a woman aged 60 to 75 with acute or convalescent COVID-19. The CDR3 runs from the conserved cysteine through the conserved F or W. Each record gives: clone size, V gene, D gene, J gene, CDR3 DNA, CDR3 protein. D genes are given only for firm matches. Rows may omit the clone size; those that give it use once, few, many or a size class.

abundance: .; v_gene: TRBV6-2/TRBV6-3; d_gene: .; j_gene: TRBJ2-1; CDR3nt: TGTGCCAGCAGTCCCCCCTCAGCGGCCCCCTACAATGAGCAGTTCTTC; CDR3aa: CASSPPSAAPYNEQFF
abundance: .; v_gene: TRBV5-1; d_gene: TRBD2; j_gene: TRBJ2-7; CDR3nt: TGCGCCAGCAGCCAACTTGCCACTAGCGGGATAATCTCCTACGAGCAGTACTTC; CDR3aa: CASSQLATSGIISYEQYF
abundance: .; v_gene: TRBV3-1/TRBV3-2; d_gene: .; j_gene: TRBJ1-2; CDR3nt: TGTGCCAGCAGCCAAGAGGGCACATTATATGGCTACACCTTC; CDR3aa: CASSQEGTLYGYTF
abundance: .; v_gene: TRBV5-1; d_gene: .; j_gene: TRBJ1-1; CDR3nt: TGCGCCAGCAGCTTCCCGGGTTCCAACACTGAAGCTTTCTTT; CDR3aa: CASSFPGSNTEAFF
abundance: .; v_gene: TRBV3-1/TRBV3-2; d_gene: TRBD1; j_gene: TRBJ1-6; CDR3nt: TGTGCCAGCAGCCAATACTCCTCAGGGGGCGGTTCACCCCTCCACTTT; CDR3aa: CASSQYSSGGGSPLHF
abundance: .; v_gene: TRBV5-1; d_gene: .; j_gene: TRBJ2-7; CDR3nt: TGCGCCAGCAGCTTGACAGGGACCTACGAGCAGTACTTC; CDR3aa: CASSLTGTYEQYF
abundance: once; v_gene: TRBV16; d_gene: .; j_gene: TRBJ1-5; CDR3nt: TGTGCCAGCAGCCAATCAGGCGGGACCGTCAATCAGCCCCAGCATTTT; CDR3aa: CASSQSGGTVNQPQHF
abundance: .; v_gene: TRBV5-6; d_gene: TRBD2; j_gene: TRBJ2-1; CDR3nt: TGTGCCAGCAGCCTTGGGGGCGGGGGGTCCCGAAATGAGCAGTTCTTC; CDR3aa: CASSLGGGGSRNEQFF
abundance: .; v_gene: TRBV5-1; d_gene: TRBD2; j_gene: TRBJ2-1; CDR3nt: TGCGCCAGCAGCTTGCGGAGCGGGGGCCTCAACAATGAGCAGTTCTTC; CDR3aa: CASSLRSGGLNNEQFF
abundance: .; v_gene: TRBV25-1; d_gene: .; j_gene: TRBJ1-2; CDR3nt: TGTGCCAGCAGGGCCCCAAGAGGCCACTATGGCTACACCTTC; CDR3aa: CASRAPRGHYGYTF
abundance: few; v_gene: TRBV21-1; d_gene: .; j_gene: TRBJ2-3; CDR3nt: TGTGCCAAGTCCGGGACAGGGGGCTATTGTACAGATACGCAGTATTTT; CDR3aa: CAKSGTGGYCTDTQYF